A selection of T cell receptor beta chains follows, all from one sample in a study of cytomegalovirus exposure and HLA in healthy donors. Here immunoSEQ multiplex PCR was the method, and the copy in TCRdb shows in-frame clones only, minus some. This table has tens of thousands of clones, around 70% appearing once. The material sequenced was PBMCs. All receptors derive from a man aged 35-49 years in good health and CMV-seropositive. Each CDR3 is given with its conserved first and last residue. The D gene is left open where the match is weak. Size values are once, few and many counts, or a class for expanded clones, and some rows have none.

CDR3 protein	CDR3 DNA	D gene	V gene	clone size	J gene
CASGGVLIGNYGYTF	TGTGCCAGTGGGGGGGTATTAATTGGAAACTATGGCTACACCTTC	.	TRBV19	.	TRBJ1-2
CASSQDNDSGAYNEQFF	TGTGCCAGCAGCCAAGATAACGACAGCGGGGCGTACAATGAGCAGTTCTTC	TRBD2	TRBV4-2	.	TRBJ2-1
CASSLSDGDRGDNEQFF	TGTGCCAGCAGTTTATCAGATGGGGACAGGGGTGACAATGAGCAGTTCTTC	TRBD1	TRBV27	.	TRBJ2-1
CASSLSRSGGYNEQFF	TGTGCCAGCAGTTTATCAAGGAGCGGGGGTTACAATGAGCAGTTCTTC	TRBD2	TRBV27	.	TRBJ2-1
CATSFTGYTEAFF	TGTGCCACCAGTTTCACGGGTTACACTGAAGCTTTCTTT	.	TRBV15	.	TRBJ1-1
CASSLDWDRTGLEQYF	TGTGCCAGCAGCTTAGACTGGGACAGAACTGGCCTCGAGCAGTACTTC	TRBD1	TRBV11-2	.	TRBJ2-7
CASSIGGTTNEKLFF	TGTGCCAGTAGTATTGGAGGGACAACTAATGAAAAACTGTTTTTT	.	TRBV19	.	TRBJ1-4
CASSLGEGTGSSEQFF	TGTGCCAGCAGCTTAGGAGAGGGGACAGGGTCCAGTGAGCAGTTCTTC	TRBD1	TRBV7-2	.	TRBJ2-1
CASSLAPLAGGSYEQYF	TGCGCCAGCAGCTTGGCCCCCCTAGCGGGGGGCTCCTACGAGCAGTACTTC	TRBD2	TRBV5-1	.	TRBJ2-7
CASSLALDRGGQPQHF	TGTGCCAGTAGTCTTGCCCTTGACAGGGGAGGTCAGCCCCAGCATTTT	TRBD1	TRBV19	.	TRBJ1-5
CAWKRRGGTGELFF	TGTGCCTGGAAGAGGCGGGGGGGTACCGGGGAGCTGTTTTTT	TRBD2	TRBV30	.	TRBJ2-2
CASSSRGGLAGGYYEQYF	TGTGCCAGCAGCTCGCGGGGAGGTCTAGCGGGGGGTTACTACGAGCAGTACTTC	TRBD2	TRBV11-2	.	TRBJ2-7
CASSIGQPTDTQYF	TGTGCCAGTAGTATCGGACAACCCACAGATACGCAGTATTTT	.	TRBV19	.	TRBJ2-3
CASSKGSGELFF	TGTGCCAGCAGCAAGGGGTCCGGGGAGCTGTTTTTT	.	TRBV7-9	.	TRBJ2-2
CASSPGTGRTGSEKLFF	TGTGCCAGCAGCCCCGGGACGGGACGGACAGGGTCCGAAAAACTGTTTTTT	TRBD1	TRBV7-2	.	TRBJ1-4
CASGLGGGIYEQYF	TGTGCTAGTGGTTTGGGGGGCGGGATCTACGAGCAGTACTTC	.	TRBV12-5	.	TRBJ2-7
CASSEWEGYGYTF	TGTGCCAGCAGTGAATGGGAGGGCTATGGCTACACCTTC	.	TRBV25-1	.	TRBJ1-2
CASSYSTFPGYGYTF	TGTGCCAGCAGTTACTCGACGTTCCCAGGCTATGGCTACACCTTC	.	TRBV6-5	few	TRBJ1-2
CASSSGLAGAEQYF	TGTGCCAGTAGCTCGGGACTAGCGGGGGCCGAGCAGTACTTC	TRBD2	TRBV19	.	TRBJ2-7
CASSLRGLVNF	TGTGCCAGCAGCTTAAGGGGGTTGGTCAACTTC	.	TRBV7-9	once	TRBJ2-5